This T cell receptor beta chain was found in a study of OX40 agonist ivuxolimab in advanced cancers. Study information: Of mixed ages from about 23 to 90 and averaging around 60 years, the group was roughly 85% male. Prior checkpoint blockade (anti-PD-1, anti-PD-L1 or anti-CTLA-4) was permitted; over 30% had it. Study-level results: The 0.1-3.0 mg/kg partial responders had among the lowest clonal expansion.

The CDR3 has 14 amino acids. V lost 2 bases to trimming and J lost 5 bases, with 10 bases between them. Germline CDR1 reads SGDLS; CDR2 reads YYNGEE. At cycle 4 day 1, cycle 7 day 1, and baseline, blood was sampled. About this clone: The antigen remains unidentified.

Repertoires were generated with immunoSEQ multiplex PCR, while TCRdb's copy carries only in-frame clones and drops some. The repertoire consists of about 100,000 clones, with 85% to 90% occurring once and the leading ten covering roughly 0.15%. The sample consisted of CD4+ or CD8+ T cells sorted from blood, taken in a trial of the OX40 agonist ivuxolimab. This chain uses TRBV9 with TRBJ2-2; D is ambiguous. The sequence was obtained from an adult with an advanced solid tumor such as melanoma, head and neck, liver or kidney cancer. CDR3 bases: TGTGCCAGCAGCGTTGAAGGGTGGACCGGGGAGCTGTTTTTT. The encoded protein is CASSVEGWTGELFF.